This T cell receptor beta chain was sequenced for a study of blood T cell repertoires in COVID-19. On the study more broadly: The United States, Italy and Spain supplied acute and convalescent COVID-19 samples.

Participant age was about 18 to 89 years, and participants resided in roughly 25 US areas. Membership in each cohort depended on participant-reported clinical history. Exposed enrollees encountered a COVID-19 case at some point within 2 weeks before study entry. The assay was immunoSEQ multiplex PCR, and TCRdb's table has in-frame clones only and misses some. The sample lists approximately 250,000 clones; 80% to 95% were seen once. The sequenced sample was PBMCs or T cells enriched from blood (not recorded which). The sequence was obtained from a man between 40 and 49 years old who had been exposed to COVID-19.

The CDR3 loop reads CASSQSPRVPQYGYTF. The CDR3 DNA reads as TGCGCCAGCAGCCAATCCCCTCGAGTACCGCAATATGGCTACACCTTC. This sequence joins TRBV4-1 and TRBJ1-2; D unresolved. The CDR3 extends over 16 amino acids. The germline V and J ends were trimmed by 2 bases and 5 bases, with 18 bases remaining between them. Per germline, CDR1 MGHRA and CDR2 YSYEKL.